The present entry profiles one T cell receptor beta chain with its context. The entry originates in a study of CD8 T cells in Susac syndrome. Study-level information: The sequenced Susac syndrome patients included more than five who had clinically active disease and eight who were in remission.

The length of the CDR3 is 13 residues. CDR1 is LNHNV and CDR2 is YYDKDF in the germline V gene (reference sequence). Deletions cut 2 bases from V and 8 bases from J, with 10 bases between. With random hexamers, 0.5 to 1 ug RNA was reverse transcribed. TCRdb re-analysed the immunoSEQ multiplex PCR reads in MiXCR, keeping a single row per CDR3 protein. The repertoire holds 120,000 or so distinct CDR3 sequences, around 94% seen once, with about 0.28% in the top ten. The chain combines TRBV15 with TRBJ2-1, with D maybe TRBD1 (6 bases). What was sequenced was CD8+ T cells from PBMCs. The receptor was derived from a human donor with Susac syndrome. For the CDR3, the DNA is TGTGCCACCAGCAGATACAGGGTCGATGAGCAGTTCTTC. Its protein product is CATSRYRVDEQFF.